Below are 21 T cell receptor beta chains sequenced from a single sample in a study of metastatic and nonmetastatic thyroid tumors. No treatment of any kind had been given to any patient before thyroid surgery. Through MiXCR, TCRdb re-clonotyped the PCR reads. The table lists some 10,000 clones, roughly 12% of them singletons. The source material was blood. Receptor source: a female donor with papillary thyroid cancer or a benign thyroid nodule (not recorded which). Some clones in this sample may be carry-over from other donors' samples.

This clone was counted at least ten times. J is TRBJ2-5 and V is TRBV27; 7 bases match TRBD1. The CDR3 contains 16 residues. CDR1 is MNHEY and CDR2 is SMNVEV in the germline V gene (reference sequence). The ends lost 4 bases at V and 4 bases at J; junction bases unmatched: 12. CDR3 loop: CASSSHDRVGGETQYF. For the CDR3, the DNA is TGTGCCAGCAGTTCTCATGACAGGGTTGGAGGAGAGACCCAGTACTTC.

The table lists this clone with many counts. This chain uses TRBV3-1 with TRBJ2-1; 7 bases fit TRBD2. CDR1 is LGHDT, CDR2 YNNKEL, per germline (reference sequence). The CDR3 consists of 16 residues. Germline trimming cut 4 bases from V and 4 bases from J; bases unmatched to any gene: 10. The CDR3 is CASSPQVGGPYNEQFF. The CDR3 nucleotides are TGTGCCAGCAGCCCCCAAGTGGGAGGGCCGTACAATGAGCAGTTCTTC.

At least ten counts were recorded for this clone. The chain combines TRBV11-2 with TRBJ2-1, with D perhaps TRBD2 (5 bases). This CDR3 region has 17 residues. Germline assignment: CDR1 SGHAT and CDR2 FQNNGV. V shed 5 bases and J shed 5 bases, with 22 bases lying between them. The CDR3 DNA is TGTGCCAGCAGCCCTAACTACTACGCGCGGGTAAACAATGAGCAGTTCTTC. Translation: CASSPNYYARVNNEQFF.

This clone has at least ten counts. The chain combines TRBV6-1 with TRBJ2-1; 15 positions match TRBD2. Germline loops: CDR1 MNHNS, CDR2 SASEGT. The CDR3 extends over 19 amino acids. The V segment lost 2 bases and the J segment 6 bases; nucleotides outside the gene matches: 11. CDR3 in DNA: TGTGCCAGCAGTGAATCGGGACTAGCGGGAGGAAGGGGTCTCAATGAGCAGTTCTTC. This codes for CASSESGLAGGRGLNEQFF.

This clone is medium-sized by share. The chain carries TRBV15 and TRBJ1-6, with 10 nucleotides matching TRBD1. Germline assignment: CDR1 LNHNV and CDR2 YYDKDF (reference sequence). V was clipped by 4 bases and J by 4 bases; unmatched bases: 4. The CDR3 extends over 16 amino acids. CDR3 sequence reads: CATSTRDRGYNSPLHF. The DNA for the CDR3 is TGTGCCACCAGCACCCGGGACAGGGGATATAATTCACCCCTCCACTTT. Filled out from reference TRBV15 and TRBJ1-6, the complete variable domain reads DAMVIQNPRYQVTQFGKPVTLSCSQTLNHNVMYWYQQKSSQAPKLLFHYYDKDFNNEADTPDNFQSRRPNTSFCFLDIRSPGLGDTAMYLCATSTRDRGYNSPLHFGNGTRLTVT.

CDR3 DNA sequence: TGCAGTGCTAGATATAGGTTGACTAGCTGGAATCAGTTCTTC. Residues: CSARYRLTSWNQFF. The rearrangement joins TRBV20-1 to TRBJ2-1, with 7 positions matching TRBD2. The length of the CDR3 is 14 residues. CDR1 is DFQATT, CDR2 SNEGSKA, per germline (reference sequence). The ends lost 2 bases at V and 13 bases at J; junction bases unmatched: 14.

Sample share makes this clone medium-sized (0.01 to 0.1%). The chain couples TRBV2 to TRBJ1-2; no reliable D call. The CDR3 contains 13 residues. Trimming cost V 6 bases and J 2 bases, with 10 bases left between them. Germline V lookup: CDR1 SNHLY, CDR2 FYNNEI. The CDR3 sequence is CASRGQLNYGYTF. The DNA for the CDR3 is TGTGCCAGCAGAGGGCAGTTGAACTATGGCTACACCTTC.

This clone was observed at least ten times. The genes are TRBV7-9 and TRBJ1-1; D remains unclear. V lost 3 bases and J lost 2, with 7 bases in between. CDR3 size: 13 residues. Germline V gene sequence: CDR1 SEHNR, CDR2 FQNEAQ (reference sequence). The CDR3 reads CASSFKGNTEAFF. The CDR3 DNA reads TGTGCCAGCAGCTTTAAGGGAAACACTGAAGCTTTCTTT. Complete variable domain (other parts from reference TRBV7-9 and TRBJ1-1): DTGVSQNPRHKITKRGQNVTFRCDPISEHNRLYWYRQTLGQGPEFLTYFQNEAQLEKSRLLSDRFSAERPKGSFSTLEIQRTEQGDSAMYLCASSFKGNTEAFFGQGTRLTVV.

By share of the sample, this clone is medium-sized (0.01 to 0.1%). The chain recombines TRBV6-1 with TRBJ1-2; TRBD1 matches 11 bases. The CDR3 runs to 13 residues. After removal of 10 bases from V and 3 bases from J, the junction contained 4 bases not matched to a gene. The germline CDR1 and CDR2 sequences are MNHNS and SASEGT. The CDR3 here is CATLDRGHYGYTF. For the CDR3, the DNA is TGTGCCACCCTGGACAGGGGGCACTATGGCTACACCTTC.

This clone was counted many times. The chain joins TRBV5-1 to TRBJ2-2; unclear D gene. CDR1 SGHRS and CDR2 YFSETQ come from the germline V gene. The V and J ends lost 2 bases and 6 bases respectively, with 14 bases between them. This CDR3 is 15 amino acids long. CDR3 amino acids: CASSFTSSMAGELFF. CDR3 coding DNA: TGCGCCAGCAGCTTCACATCGTCGATGGCCGGGGAGCTGTTTTTT.

This clone has ten or more counts. The genes are TRBV20-1 and TRBJ1-2; possible D gene TRBD1, 5 bases. The germline V gene has CDR1 DFQATT and CDR2 SNEGSKA (reference sequence). Trimming pared 0 bases from V and 0 bases from J, leaving 11 bases between. The CDR3 consists of 15 residues. CDR3 amino acids: CSARDGRQPNYGYTF. For the CDR3, the DNA is TGCAGTGCTAGAGATGGGAGACAGCCTAACTATGGCTACACCTTC.

This clone was picked up many times. The genes are TRBV20-1 and TRBJ2-5, with TRBD1 matching 7 bases. The V gene's germline CDR1 is DFQATT and CDR2 SNEGSKA (reference sequence). The ends lost 1 base at V and 2 bases at J; junction bases unmatched: 1. CDR3 size: 13 residues. The CDR3 here is CSARGTGQETQYF. As DNA, the CDR3 is TGCAGTGCTAGAGGGACAGGACAAGAGACCCAGTACTTC.

This clone was detected many times. The chain's CDR3 is CASSLRAGAGELFF. For the CDR3, the DNA is TGCGCCAGCAGCTTGAGGGCCGGGGCCGGGGAGCTGTTTTTT. J is TRBJ2-2 and V is TRBV5-1, with D tentatively TRBD2 (5 bases). CDR1 is SGHRS and CDR2 is YFSETQ in the germline V gene. The V end was cut by 1 base, the J end by 6 bases, with 10 bases between. The CDR3 runs 14 residues.

The chain employs TRBV20-1 and TRBJ2-1; TRBD2 matches 10 bases. The CDR3 has 14 amino acids. Germline trimming cut 3 bases from V and 5 bases from J; bases unmatched to any gene: 4. Germline loops: CDR1 DFQATT, CDR2 SNEGSKA (reference sequence). Written as DNA, the CDR3 is TGCAGTGCTAGTACTAGCGGGGCCCACAATGAGCAGTTCTTC. It yields the protein CSASTSGAHNEQFF.

This clone was seen many times. The J gene is TRBJ1-5, the V gene TRBV7-9; D gene ambiguous. V dropped 5 bases and J dropped 4 bases, with 12 bases sitting between them. The CDR3 spans 14 residues. Germline V gives CDR1 SEHNR, CDR2 FQNEAQ (reference sequence). The CDR3 reads CASSPASGNQPQHF. CDR3 DNA sequence: TGTGCCAGCAGCCCTGCCTCGGGAAATCAGCCCCAGCATTTT.

In its sample, this clone is medium-sized. The chain has TRBV2 and TRBJ2-7; 9 bases are shared with TRBD2. Germline V gives CDR1 SNHLY, CDR2 FYNNEI. J gave up 3 bases and V 6 bases, and 9 bases lay outside the gene matches. This CDR3 has 15 residues. The CDR3 DNA follows: TGTGCCAGCAGGTCACTAGCGGGCAAAGGCTACGAGCAGTACTTC. Translated: CASRSLAGKGYEQYF.

By proportion, this clone is medium-sized (0.01 to 0.1%). V and J are TRBV15 and TRBJ2-7, with 13 nucleotides matching TRBD2. The CDR3 totals 17 residues. In germline, CDR1 is LNHNV, CDR2 YYDKDF (reference sequence). Unmatched junction bases numbered 3, after V lost 1 base and J lost 0 bases. The CDR3 here is CATSRGGTSGVSYEQYF. The CDR3 nucleotides are TGTGCCACCAGCAGAGGGGGGACTAGCGGGGTCTCCTACGAGCAGTACTTC.

This clone has at least ten counts. This chain uses TRBV7-8 with TRBJ2-5; 11 nucleotides agree with TRBD2. Trimming removed 7 bases from V and 0 bases from J; junction bases left unmatched: 7. The CDR3 consists of 16 residues. Germline CDR1 SGHVS, CDR2 FQNEAQ. The CDR3 region is CASKRTSGLYQETQYF. DNA of the CDR3: TGTGCCAGCAAACGGACTAGCGGGCTGTACCAAGAGACCCAGTACTTC.

At least ten counts were recorded for this clone. J is TRBJ1-1 and V is TRBV6-2 or TRBV6-3; 8 bases map to TRBD1. The germline CDR1 and CDR2 sequences are MNHEY and SVGEGT. This CDR3 spans 13 amino acids. Trimming at V came to 7 bases and at J to 4 bases, leaving 5 bases not matched to a gene. CDR3 sequence (DNA): TGTGCCAGCAACTTTCAGGGGGCCACTGAAGCTTTCTTT. Translation: CASNFQGATEAFF.

This clone qualifies as medium-sized (0.01 to 0.1%). The chain has TRBV12-3 or TRBV12-4 and TRBJ1-1; D is unclear. Trimming took 3 bases from V and 1 from J, leaving 3 bases between them. This CDR3 has 12 residues. The CDR3 reads CASSFGNTEAFF. CDR3 DNA sequence: TGTGCCAGCAGTTTTGGGAACACTGAAGCTTTCTTT.

This chain connects TRBV7-2 to TRBJ1-2, with 11 bases fitting TRBD1. Germline V gene data show CDR1 as SGHTA and CDR2 as FQGNSA. The V gene end was trimmed by 5 bases and the J gene end by 8 bases; junction bases not matched to a gene: 7. The CDR3 consists of 14 residues. CDR3 DNA sequence: TGTGCCAGCAGCCGACGGGGACAGGGGGACGGCTACACCTTC. This sequence encodes CASSRRGQGDGYTF.